These 24 T cell receptor beta chains were all obtained from the same sample, sequenced in a study of blood T cells in healthy people across ages. Combining a sample-barcoded 5' primer with a J-beta primer mix, a second PCR ran for 7 to 11 cycles. TCRdb re-called the 5' RACE reads with MiXCR, one entry per CDR3 protein. The sample shows 1.6 million or so distinct CDR3 sequences, roughly 32% of them seen only once. Input material: blood. These receptors were taken from a woman in her 30s in good health.

This clonotype was counted between two and nine times. V is TRBV7-9 and J is TRBJ1-4; 9 bases agree with TRBD1. This CDR3 comprises 18 residues. The V and J ends lost 0 bases and 0 bases, in that order; junction bases with no gene match: 5. Looked up from germline, CDR1 is SEHNR and CDR2 is FQNEAQ (reference sequence). The CDR3 nucleotides are TGTGCCAGCAGCTTAGCCGGGACAGGGTTTTCAACTAATGAAAAACTGTTTTTT. Encoded protein: CASSLAGTGFSTNEKLFF.

The sample holds a few counts of this clonotype. The V gene is TRBV6-2 or TRBV6-3, the J gene TRBJ2-1; D is possibly TRBD1 (6 bases). The germline V and J ends were trimmed by 5 bases and 8 bases, with 19 bases remaining between them. The CDR3 is 15 residues long. Looked up from germline, CDR1 is MNHEY and CDR2 is SVGEGT. In DNA, the CDR3 is TGTGCCAGCAGTAGGAGGTCAGGGGATGCGGATGAGCAGTTCTTC. Its protein is CASSRRSGDADEQFF.

This clonotype turned up a few times. Germline and junction disagree at one end, which may indicate a read error. The chain is built from TRBV4-1 and TRBJ2-7; 7 bases are shared with TRBD2. Germline CDR1 is MGHRA and CDR2 is YSYEKL. This CDR3 region has 17 residues. The CDR3 coding sequence is TGCGCCGGCAGCCCGGGGGGTAGCGGGCTTCTCTCCTACGAGCAGTACTTC. The encoded protein is CAGSPGGSGLLSYEQYF.

Only a few counts were recorded for this clonotype. The chain links TRBV6-2 or TRBV6-3 to TRBJ2-5; D gene uncertain. The CDR3 has 13 residues. The V end lost 6 bases, the J end lost 5 bases, and 13 bases lay between the germline ends. Germline CDR1 MNHEY, CDR2 SVGEGT. The CDR3 spells CASRSGSGETQYF. The CDR3 DNA reads as TGTGCCAGCAGATCCGGATCCGGGGAGACCCAGTACTTC.

The J gene is TRBJ2-1, the V gene TRBV20-1; 9 bases are shared with TRBD2. V shed 3 bases, J shed 9 bases, and the junction held 9 bases outside the gene matches. The V gene's germline CDR1 is DFQATT and CDR2 SNEGSKA (reference sequence). This CDR3 comprises 14 residues. CDR3 region: CSARAGLARTEQFF. The CDR3 DNA follows: TGCAGTGCTAGGGCCGGACTAGCGAGGACTGAGCAGTTCTTC.

J is TRBJ1-2 and V is TRBV5-1; 7 bases agree with TRBD1. The length of the CDR3 is 15 residues. Per germline, CDR1 SGHRS and CDR2 YFSETQ. With 0 bases clipped from V and 8 bases from J, the junction kept 10 bases outside the gene matches. The CDR3 protein is CASSLDGGRGKGYTF. CDR3 DNA: TGCGCCAGCAGCTTGGACGGTGGCAGGGGGAAGGGCTACACCTTC.

The chain is built from TRBV6-6 and TRBJ2-2; D uncertain. This CDR3 is built from 12 residues. The germline gives CDR1 MNHNY, CDR2 SVGAGI (reference sequence). V was pared by 7 bases and J by 6 bases, with 9 bases between. The DNA of the CDR3 is TGTGCCAGCATGTCGGGTGCCGGGGAGCTGTTTTTT. Translation gives CASMSGAGELFF.

This clonotype appeared a few times. The chain employs TRBV20-1 and TRBJ1-5, with D tentatively TRBD1 (5 bases). Germline-derived CDR1 and CDR2 are DFQATT and SNEGSKA (reference sequence). The CDR3 is 15 residues long. Trimming took 1 base from V and 2 from J, leaving 12 bases between them. Here the CDR3 DNA reads TGCAGTGCTAGAGTCAGGGAGGCGGGCAATCAGCCCCAGCATTTT. It yields the protein CSARVREAGNQPQHF.

This clonotype was detected ten times or more. The V call is TRBV4-1, the J call TRBJ2-5, with D unresolved. The CDR3 sequence is 15 residues long. Germline V lookup: CDR1 MGHRA, CDR2 YSYEKL. Trimming removed 1 base at V and 2 bases at J, with 11 bases between. In nucleotides, the CDR3 is TGCGCCAGCAGCCAAGTTATTAGTTATCAAGAGACCCAGTACTTC. It codes for CASSQVISYQETQYF.

The sample holds a few counts of this clonotype. The chain combines TRBV6-1 with TRBJ2-5, with a tentative D call TRBD2 (6 bases). Germline V gene lookup returns CDR1 MNHNS and CDR2 SASEGT. The CDR3 has 14 amino acids. With 4 bases removed from V and 0 bases from J, the gap between germline ends came to 9 bases. CDR3 coding DNA: TGTGCCAGCAGTGGGAGGGTATACCAAGAGACCCAGTACTTC. Protein sequence: CASSGRVYQETQYF.

In this sample, this clonotype turned up once. The V gene is TRBV12-3 or TRBV12-4, the J gene TRBJ2-1; perhaps TRBD1 as D (5 bases). The CDR3 is made up of 13 amino acids. Between the trimmed V and J ends, which lost 4 bases and 9 bases, there was a span of 13 bases. The CDR3 is CASSSGWLAEQFF. In nucleotides, the CDR3 is TGTGCCAGCAGTTCAGGGTGGCTCGCTGAGCAGTTCTTC.

This clonotype was counted a few times. The rearrangement uses TRBV3-1 and TRBJ2-3, with D perhaps being TRBD1 or TRBD2 (5 bases each). The CDR3 is 14 amino acids. The germline V and J ends were trimmed by 3 bases and 2 bases, with 9 bases remaining between them. Germline assignment: CDR1 LGHDT and CDR2 YNNKEL (reference sequence). The CDR3 DNA sequence: TGTGCCAGCAGCCACTCAGGGACCACAGATACGCAGTATTTT. It yields the protein CASSHSGTTDTQYF.

The CDR3 bases are TGCAGCGTTGAAACAGCTGGAAACACCATATATTTT. Translated, it gives CSVETAGNTIYF. The chain employs TRBV29-1 and TRBJ1-3, with no clear D. The germline gives CDR1 SQVTM, CDR2 ANQGSEA. The CDR3 length is 12 residues. Trimming shortened V by 2 bases and J by 2 bases, and 4 bases separated the two germline ends.

This clonotype has a single count. Sequence at one end of the junction differs from germline and may be a read error. The V call is TRBV5-1, the J call TRBJ1-4, with D possibly TRBD1 on 5 matching bases. Germline CDR1 and CDR2: SGHRS and YFSETQ. CDR3 size: 14 residues. In nucleotides, the CDR3 is TGCGCCAGCAGCCCTGAGGGGCTGAATGAAAAACGGTTTTTT. This gives the protein CASSPEGLNEKRFF.

In regard to this clonotype: Compared with germline, one end of the junction differs, possibly owing to a read error. The chain joins TRBV2 to TRBJ2-2, with D possibly matching TRBD1 (6 bases). The CDR3 totals 14 residues. CDR1 is SNHLY, CDR2 FYNNEI, per germline. CDR3 amino acids: CASRRRDNTGERFF. The DNA of the CDR3 is TGTGCCAGCAGGCGTAGGGACAACACCGGGGAGCGGTTTTTT.

This sequence joins TRBV20-1 and TRBJ2-3, with 8 bases matching TRBD2. The CDR3 totals 14 residues. Germline assignment: CDR1 DFQATT and CDR2 SNEGSKA (reference sequence). The V and J ends lost 4 bases and 3 bases, in that order; junction bases with no gene match: 6. The CDR3 nucleotides are TGCAGTGCTATAGTTAGCGGGAAGACAGATACGCAGTATTTT. Amino acids: CSAIVSGKTDTQYF.

This clonotype was counted between two and nine times. This chain uses TRBV7-3 with TRBJ2-1; 13 bases align to TRBD2. This CDR3 has 15 amino acids. Germline trimming cut 3 bases from V and 8 bases from J; bases unmatched to any gene: 4. Germline V gene data show CDR1 as SGHTA and CDR2 as FQGTGA. Here the CDR3 reads CASSFGLAGVYEQFF. The CDR3 DNA sequence: TGTGCCAGCAGCTTTGGACTAGCGGGAGTATATGAGCAGTTCTTC.

In this sample, this clonotype turned up a few times. The V call is TRBV11-2, the J call TRBJ1-4; D is perhaps TRBD1 (6 bases). Deletions cut 7 bases from V and 7 bases from J, with 19 bases between. The CDR3 spans 15 residues. Per germline, CDR1 SGHAT and CDR2 FQNNGV. The CDR3 DNA is TGTGCCAGCAACGAATTGGGGGGGCAGGTTGAAAAACTGTTTTTT. Protein sequence: CASNELGGQVEKLFF.

The rearrangement uses TRBV30 and TRBJ2-1; no reliable D call. V lost 6 bases and J lost 1, with 7 bases in between. The CDR3 has 12 residues. The germline V gene encodes CDR1 GTSNPN and CDR2 SVGIG (reference sequence). CDR3 region: CACPRSYNEQFF. As DNA, the CDR3 is TGTGCCTGCCCGAGGTCCTACAATGAGCAGTTCTTC.

CDR3 DNA sequence: TGTGCCAGCAGCCAAAAGCGGGGGGGACTTAGGAATGAGCAGTACTTC. This sequence encodes CASSQKRGGLRNEQYF. The chain couples TRBV4-2 to TRBJ2-5; TRBD2 aligns across 10 bases. Germline CDR1 is LGHNA and CDR2 is YNFKEQ. V trimming: 2 bases; J trimming: 11 bases; junction bases outside the gene matches: 14. This CDR3 region has 16 residues.

The chain uses TRBV14 and TRBJ2-7; TRBD2 is a possible D gene (6 bases). This CDR3 has 17 residues. V lost 4 bases to trimming and J lost 5 bases, with 24 bases between them. The V gene's germline CDR1 is SGHDN and CDR2 FVKESK. In DNA form, the CDR3 reads TGTGCCAGCAGCCTACAGCCGGGAGCCCTCATCGGCCACGAGCAGTACTTC. It is translated as CASSLQPGALIGHEQYF.

In this sample, this clonotype turned up a few times. This rearrangement joins TRBV7-9 to TRBJ2-1; a weak D match, TRBD1 (5 bases). Trimming cost V 1 base and J 7 bases, with 20 bases left between them. Germline V CDR1 and CDR2: SEHNR, FQNEAQ (reference sequence). The CDR3 extends over 17 amino acids. CDR3 sequence reads: CASSLGVGQGKWNEQFF. The CDR3 DNA follows: TGTGCCAGCAGCTTAGGGGTGGGTCAGGGAAAGTGGAATGAGCAGTTCTTC.

This sequence joins TRBV3-1 and TRBJ2-5; 8 nucleotides line up with TRBD2. This CDR3 is built from 15 residues. CDR1 is LGHDT and CDR2 is YNNKEL in the germline V gene (reference sequence). V dropped 8 bases and J dropped 0; count of bases not matched to a gene: 8. The CDR3 DNA reads TGTGCCAGCGCTCTCCCGGGGGGGAACCAAGAGACCCAGTACTTC. As protein: CASALPGGNQETQYF.

This clonotype has at least ten counts. The rearrangement links TRBV4-1 to TRBJ2-5; D is unresolved. The CDR3 spans 12 residues. With 3 bases removed from V and 4 bases from J, the gap between germline ends came to 6 bases. Per germline, CDR1 MGHRA and CDR2 YSYEKL. The CDR3 DNA follows: TGCGCCAGCAGCCACGTTGGAGAGACCCAGTACTTC. Its protein is CASSHVGETQYF.